This entry lists 12 T cell receptor beta chains sequenced from one sample in a study of T-cell memory formation after mild COVID-19. One entry per CDR3 protein results from TCRdb running MiXCR on the 5' RACE reads. The data hold 250,000 to 300,000 distinct CDR3 sequences, with more than 15% observed a single time. Sequencing used PBMCs or a T cell subset sorted from them (not recorded which). Every receptor here comes from a man between 18 and 35 years old who had mild COVID-19 (a few samples of this study predate the infection). Cell type and time point are not known.

This sequence joins TRBV9 and TRBJ1-1, with D perhaps TRBD1 (5 bases). Germline CDR1 SGDLS, CDR2 YYNGEE. CDR3 length: 15 residues. V lost 0 bases and J 1 base, leaving 10 bases between the germline ends. CDR3 residues: CASSVVGGANTEAFF. As DNA, the CDR3 is TGTGCCAGCAGCGTAGTGGGGGGAGCGAACACTGAAGCTTTCTTT.

This clonotype was recorded a few times. The V and J genes are TRBV2 and TRBJ2-6; the D is unclear. V lost 7 bases, J lost 0 bases, and 7 bases lay in between. Germline CDR1 and CDR2: SNHLY and FYNNEI. The CDR3 runs 14 residues. The CDR3, as DNA: TGTGCCAGCACTTCGCCCTCTGGGGCCAACGTCCTGACTTTC. It yields the protein CASTSPSGANVLTF.

J is TRBJ1-2 and V is TRBV27; the D is unclear. CDR3 length equals 11 residues. With 7 bases removed from V and 4 bases from J, the gap between germline ends came to 7 bases. Looked up from germline, CDR1 is MNHEY and CDR2 is SMNVEV (reference sequence). CDR3 amino acids: CASTLLYGYTF. CDR3 DNA sequence: TGTGCCAGCACCCTCCTCTATGGCTACACCTTC.

This clonotype was observed a few times. V and J are TRBV4-1 and TRBJ2-7; D perhaps matches TRBD1 (6 bases). Trimming stripped 0 bases from V and 3 bases from J, with 12 bases between. The CDR3 extends over 15 amino acids. The germline V gene encodes CDR1 MGHRA and CDR2 YSYEKL. The CDR3 nucleotides read TGCGCCAGCAGCCAAGAGCAGAACAGGGTCTACGAGCAGTACGTC. Translated: CASSQEQNRVYEQYV.

J is TRBJ2-7 and V is TRBV7-2; D might be TRBD2 (8 bases). Germline loops: CDR1 SGHTA, CDR2 FQGNSA. The ends were cut back, 5 bases at V and 0 bases at J, with 17 bases in the middle. CDR3 length equals 16 residues. Here the CDR3 reads CASSQGGGTSSYEQYF. CDR3 DNA: TGTGCCAGCAGCCAAGGGGGCGGGACTAGCTCCTACGAGCAGTACTTC.

This clonotype was seen only a few times. The chain has TRBV4-1 and TRBJ2-5; TRBD2 matches at 10 bases. The V gene end was trimmed by 4 bases and the J gene end by 5 bases; junction bases not matched to a gene: 10. The CDR3 sequence is 16 residues long. Germline-derived CDR1 and CDR2 are MGHRA and YSYEKL. CDR3: CASSRFSGGLWETQYF. The CDR3 DNA reads TGCGCCAGCAGCCGGTTTAGCGGGGGGCTATGGGAGACCCAGTACTTC.

This chain connects TRBV7-9 to TRBJ2-3, with 7 bases fitting TRBD1. The CDR3 loop spans 16 amino acids. Germline V lookup: CDR1 SEHNR, CDR2 FQNEAQ (reference sequence). V dropped 2 bases and J dropped 3; count of bases not matched to a gene: 8. The CDR3 sequence: CASSLSRGSRTDTQYF. In nucleotides, the CDR3 is TGTGCCAGCAGCTTATCCAGGGGGTCGAGGACAGATACGCAGTATTTT. The full variable domain, its missing parts supplied by reference TRBV7-9 and TRBJ2-3, is DTGVSQNPRHKITKRGQNVTFRCDPISEHNRLYWYRQTLGQGPEFLTYFQNEAQLEKSRLLSDRFSAERPKGSFSTLEIQRTEQGDSAMYLCASSLSRGSRTDTQYFGPGTRLTVL.

The chain carries TRBV20-1 and TRBJ2-7; D gene ambiguous. The CDR3 has 13 residues. Germline loops: CDR1 DFQATT, CDR2 SNEGSKA (reference sequence). Trimming pared 1 base from V and 1 base from J, leaving 8 bases between. The CDR3: CSARVVGSYEQYF. The CDR3 DNA reads TGCAGTGCTAGAGTGGTCGGTTCCTACGAGCAGTACTTC.

This clonotype has just a few counts. The rearrangement links TRBV6-2 or TRBV6-3 to TRBJ1-1; D is undetermined. The CDR3 runs 14 residues. Germline CDR1 is MNHEY and CDR2 is SVGEGT. V was cut by 2 bases and J by 3 bases, with 10 bases left in between. For the CDR3, the DNA is TGTGCCAGCAGTTACAGGAGGGAGTACACTGAAGCTTTCTTT. It translates to CASSYRREYTEAFF.

J is TRBJ2-5 and V is TRBV7-2, with D possibly being TRBD1 (6 bases). The CDR3 spans 16 residues. V gave up 5 bases and J gave up 9 bases, with 25 bases separating them. Germline CDR1 reads SGHTA; CDR2 reads FQGNSA. The CDR3, as DNA: TGTGCCAGCAGCCGCAATGGGGGCGCCGTACCCGGGGCCCAGTACTTC. Translating it yields CASSRNGGAVPGAQYF.

This clonotype was seen more than once but under ten times. The chain employs TRBV12-3 or TRBV12-4 and TRBJ1-5; 8 bases map to TRBD1. The V and J ends lost 5 bases and 5 bases, in that order; junction bases with no gene match: 5. The CDR3 is 14 amino acids. CDR3 amino acids: CASSQGAYDQPQHF. For the CDR3, the DNA is TGTGCCAGCAGTCAGGGGGCTTATGATCAGCCCCAGCATTTT.

The chain uses TRBV7-2 and TRBJ1-1; weak D call: TRBD1 (5 bases). The germline V and J ends were trimmed by 4 bases and 4 bases, with 13 bases remaining between them. This CDR3 is built from 14 residues. CDR1 and CDR2 (germline): SGHTA, FQGNSA. The CDR3 loop is CASSSRQRATEAFF. CDR3 nucleotides: TGTGCCAGCAGCTCACGACAGAGGGCCACTGAAGCTTTCTTT.